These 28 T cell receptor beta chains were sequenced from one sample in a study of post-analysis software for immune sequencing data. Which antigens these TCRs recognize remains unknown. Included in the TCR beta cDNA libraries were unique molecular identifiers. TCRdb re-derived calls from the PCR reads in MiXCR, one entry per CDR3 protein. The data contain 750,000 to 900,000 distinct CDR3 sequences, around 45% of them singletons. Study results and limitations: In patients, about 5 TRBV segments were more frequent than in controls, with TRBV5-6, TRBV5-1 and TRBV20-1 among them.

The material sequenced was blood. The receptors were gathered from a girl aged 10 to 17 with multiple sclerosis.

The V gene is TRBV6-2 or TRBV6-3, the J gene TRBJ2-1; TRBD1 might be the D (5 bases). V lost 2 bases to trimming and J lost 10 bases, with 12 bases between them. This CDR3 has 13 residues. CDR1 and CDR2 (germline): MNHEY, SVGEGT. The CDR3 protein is CASSYGARLEQFF. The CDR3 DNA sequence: TGTGCCAGCAGTTACGGGGCAAGGCTGGAGCAGTTCTTC.

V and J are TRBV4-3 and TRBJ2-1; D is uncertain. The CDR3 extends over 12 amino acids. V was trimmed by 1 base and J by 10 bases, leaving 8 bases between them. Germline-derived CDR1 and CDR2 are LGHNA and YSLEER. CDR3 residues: CASSQVGREQFF. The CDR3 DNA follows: TGCGCCAGCAGCCAAGTCGGGCGAGAGCAGTTCTTC.

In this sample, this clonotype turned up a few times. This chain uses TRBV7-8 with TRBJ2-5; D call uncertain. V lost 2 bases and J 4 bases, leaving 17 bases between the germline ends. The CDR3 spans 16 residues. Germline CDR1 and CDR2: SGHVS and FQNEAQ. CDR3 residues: CASSLLGPPRRETQYF. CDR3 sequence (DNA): TGTGCCAGCAGCTTACTAGGGCCTCCGCGGCGAGAGACCCAGTACTTC.

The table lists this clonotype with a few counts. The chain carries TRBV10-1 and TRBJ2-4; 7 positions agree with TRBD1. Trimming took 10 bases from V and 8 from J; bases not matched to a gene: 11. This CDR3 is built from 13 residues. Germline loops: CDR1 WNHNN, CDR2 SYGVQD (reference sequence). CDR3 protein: CAIPGPGGDIQYF. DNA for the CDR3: TGCGCCATCCCGGGGCCAGGGGGAGACATTCAGTACTTC.

In DNA, the CDR3 is TGCAGTGCTAGTGGTGGGACCAAGGGCTACGAGCAGTACTTC. Its translation: CSASGGTKGYEQYF. The chain couples TRBV20-1 to TRBJ2-7, with D possibly being TRBD1 or TRBD2 (5 bases each). The CDR3 totals 14 residues. Between the trimmed V and J ends, which lost 3 bases and 3 bases, there was a span of 15 bases. Germline V gene data show CDR1 as DFQATT and CDR2 as SNEGSKA (reference sequence).

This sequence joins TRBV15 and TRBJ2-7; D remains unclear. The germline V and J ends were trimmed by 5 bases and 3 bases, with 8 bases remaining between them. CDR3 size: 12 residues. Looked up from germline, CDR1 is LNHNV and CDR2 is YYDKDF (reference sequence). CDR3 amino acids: CATSGGLYEQYF. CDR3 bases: TGTGCCACCAGCGGTGGCCTCTACGAGCAGTACTTC.

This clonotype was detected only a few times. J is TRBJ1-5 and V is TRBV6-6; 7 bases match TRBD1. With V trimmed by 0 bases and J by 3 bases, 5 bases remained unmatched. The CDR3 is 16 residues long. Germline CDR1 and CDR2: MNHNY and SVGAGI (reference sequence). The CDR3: CASSYSGDSFNQPQHF. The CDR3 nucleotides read TGTGCCAGCAGTTACTCCGGGGACAGTTTCAATCAGCCCCAGCATTTT.

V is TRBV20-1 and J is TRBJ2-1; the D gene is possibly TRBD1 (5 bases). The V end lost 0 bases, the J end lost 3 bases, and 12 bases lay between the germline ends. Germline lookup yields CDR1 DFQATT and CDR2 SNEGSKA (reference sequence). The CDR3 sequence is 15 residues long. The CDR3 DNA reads TGCAGTGCTAGAGATGGGGCGCTCGACTACAATGAGCAGTTCTTC. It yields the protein CSARDGALDYNEQFF.

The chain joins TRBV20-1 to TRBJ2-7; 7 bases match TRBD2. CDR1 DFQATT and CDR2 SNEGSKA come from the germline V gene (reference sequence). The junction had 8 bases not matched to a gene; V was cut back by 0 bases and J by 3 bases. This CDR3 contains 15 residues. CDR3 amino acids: CSARDLRGTVYEQYF. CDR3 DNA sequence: TGCAGTGCTAGAGACTTGCGGGGGACCGTCTACGAGCAGTACTTC.

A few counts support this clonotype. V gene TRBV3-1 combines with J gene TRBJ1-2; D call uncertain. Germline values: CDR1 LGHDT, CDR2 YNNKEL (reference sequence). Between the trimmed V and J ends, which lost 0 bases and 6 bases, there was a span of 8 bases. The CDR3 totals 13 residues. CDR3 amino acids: CASSQDRTNGYTF. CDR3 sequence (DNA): TGTGCCAGCAGCCAAGATCGAACAAATGGCTACACCTTC.

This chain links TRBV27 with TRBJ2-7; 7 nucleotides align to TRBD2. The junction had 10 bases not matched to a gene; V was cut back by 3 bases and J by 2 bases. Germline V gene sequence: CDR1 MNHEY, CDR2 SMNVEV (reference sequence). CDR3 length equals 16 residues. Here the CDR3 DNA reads TGTGCCAGCAGTTTCTCGGCGGGAGTAAATCCCTACGAGCAGTACTTC. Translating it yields CASSFSAGVNPYEQYF.

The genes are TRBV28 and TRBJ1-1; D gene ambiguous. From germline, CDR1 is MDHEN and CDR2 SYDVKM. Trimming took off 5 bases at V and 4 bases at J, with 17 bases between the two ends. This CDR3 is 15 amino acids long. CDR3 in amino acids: CASSPGVLPSTEAFF. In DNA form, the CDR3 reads TGTGCCAGCAGTCCTGGGGTCCTGCCAAGCACTGAAGCTTTCTTT.

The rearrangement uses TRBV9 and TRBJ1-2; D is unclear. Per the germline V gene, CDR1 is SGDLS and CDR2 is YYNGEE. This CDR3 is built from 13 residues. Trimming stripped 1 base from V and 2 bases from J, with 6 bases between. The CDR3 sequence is CASSVLANYGYTF. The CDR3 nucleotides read TGTGCCAGCAGCGTATTGGCGAACTATGGCTACACCTTC.

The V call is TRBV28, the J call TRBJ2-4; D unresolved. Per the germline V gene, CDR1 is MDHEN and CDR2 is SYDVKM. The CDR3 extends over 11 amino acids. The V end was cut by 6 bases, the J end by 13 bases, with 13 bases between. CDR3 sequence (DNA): TGTGCCAGCAGCTCCGTCCTCACCCAGTACTTC. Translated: CASSSVLTQYF.

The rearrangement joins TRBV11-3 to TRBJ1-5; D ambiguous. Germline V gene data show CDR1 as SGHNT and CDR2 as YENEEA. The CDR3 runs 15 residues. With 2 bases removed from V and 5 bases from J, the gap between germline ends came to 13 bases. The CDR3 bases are TGTGCCAGCAGCTTACTGGAGGCAGGCCATCAGCCCCAGCATTTT. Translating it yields CASSLLEAGHQPQHF.

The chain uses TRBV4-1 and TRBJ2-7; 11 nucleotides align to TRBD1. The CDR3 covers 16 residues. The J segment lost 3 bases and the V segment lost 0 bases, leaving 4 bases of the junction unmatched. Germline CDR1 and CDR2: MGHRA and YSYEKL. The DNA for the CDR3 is TGCGCCAGCAGCCAAGATGCCGGGACAGGGGGCTACGAGCAGTACTTC. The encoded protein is CASSQDAGTGGYEQYF.

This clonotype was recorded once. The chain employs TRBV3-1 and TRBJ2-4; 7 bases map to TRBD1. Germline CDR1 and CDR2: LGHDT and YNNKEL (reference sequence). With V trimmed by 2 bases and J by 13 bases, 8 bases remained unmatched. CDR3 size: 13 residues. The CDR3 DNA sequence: TGTGCCAGCAGCCAATCGCCAGGGGGAAGGCAGTACTTC. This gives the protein CASSQSPGGRQYF.

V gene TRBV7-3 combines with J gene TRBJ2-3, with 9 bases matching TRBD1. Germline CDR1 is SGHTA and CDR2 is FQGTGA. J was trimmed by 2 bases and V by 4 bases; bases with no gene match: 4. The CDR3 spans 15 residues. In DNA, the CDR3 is TGTGCCAGCAGCTCGACAGGGGGACTCACAGATACGCAGTATTTT. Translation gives CASSSTGGLTDTQYF.

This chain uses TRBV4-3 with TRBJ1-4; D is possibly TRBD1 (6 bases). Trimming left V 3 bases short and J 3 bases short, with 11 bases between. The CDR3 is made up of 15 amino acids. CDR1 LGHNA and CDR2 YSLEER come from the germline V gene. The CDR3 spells CASSQNRVSNEKLFF. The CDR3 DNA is TGCGCCAGCAGCCAGAACAGGGTGTCTAATGAAAAACTGTTTTTT.

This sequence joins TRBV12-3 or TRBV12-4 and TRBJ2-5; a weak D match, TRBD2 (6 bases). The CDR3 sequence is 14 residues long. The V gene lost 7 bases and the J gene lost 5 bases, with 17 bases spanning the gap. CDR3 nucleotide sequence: TGTGCCAGCACTTCGGAGGGGCTGGTGGAGACCCAGTACTTC. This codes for CASTSEGLVETQYF.

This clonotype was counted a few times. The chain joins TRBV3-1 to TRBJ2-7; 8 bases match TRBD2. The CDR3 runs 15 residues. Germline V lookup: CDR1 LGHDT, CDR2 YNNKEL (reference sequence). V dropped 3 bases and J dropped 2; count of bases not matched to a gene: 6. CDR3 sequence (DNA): TGTGCCAGCAGCCAGGGAGCGGGAGAAGCCTACGAGCAGTACTTC. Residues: CASSQGAGEAYEQYF.

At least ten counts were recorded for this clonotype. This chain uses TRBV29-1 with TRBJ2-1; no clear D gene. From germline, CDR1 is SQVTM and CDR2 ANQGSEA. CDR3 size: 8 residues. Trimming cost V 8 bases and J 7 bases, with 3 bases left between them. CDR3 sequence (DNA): TGCAGCACAAATGAGCAGTTCTTC. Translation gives CSTNEQFF.

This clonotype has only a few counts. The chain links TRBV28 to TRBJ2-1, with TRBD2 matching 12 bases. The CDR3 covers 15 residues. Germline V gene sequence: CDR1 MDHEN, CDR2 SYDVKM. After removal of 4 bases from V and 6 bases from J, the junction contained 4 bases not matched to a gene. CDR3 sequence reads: CASSSLAGGVNEQFF. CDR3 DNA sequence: TGTGCCAGCAGTTCCCTAGCGGGAGGGGTCAATGAGCAGTTCTTC.

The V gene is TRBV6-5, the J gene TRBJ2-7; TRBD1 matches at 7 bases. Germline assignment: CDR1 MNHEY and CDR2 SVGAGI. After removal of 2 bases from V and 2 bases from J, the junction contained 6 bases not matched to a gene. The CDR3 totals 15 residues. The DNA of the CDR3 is TGTGCCAGCAGTTACGGGCAGGGGGAAGCCTACGAGCAGTACTTC. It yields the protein CASSYGQGEAYEQYF.

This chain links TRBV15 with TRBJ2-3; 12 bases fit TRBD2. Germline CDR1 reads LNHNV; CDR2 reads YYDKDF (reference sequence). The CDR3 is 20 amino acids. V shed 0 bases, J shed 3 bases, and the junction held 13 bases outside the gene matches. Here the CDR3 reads CATSRDNEPSGRARTDTQYF. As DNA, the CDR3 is TGTGCCACCAGCAGAGATAATGAGCCTAGCGGGAGGGCCCGGACAGATACGCAGTATTTT.

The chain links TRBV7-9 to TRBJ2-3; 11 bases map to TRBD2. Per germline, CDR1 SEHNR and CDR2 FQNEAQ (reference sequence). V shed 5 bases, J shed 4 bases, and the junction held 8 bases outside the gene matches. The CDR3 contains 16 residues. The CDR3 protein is CASSVLSGRAADTQYF. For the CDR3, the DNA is TGTGCCAGCAGCGTCCTTAGCGGGAGGGCCGCAGATACGCAGTATTTT.

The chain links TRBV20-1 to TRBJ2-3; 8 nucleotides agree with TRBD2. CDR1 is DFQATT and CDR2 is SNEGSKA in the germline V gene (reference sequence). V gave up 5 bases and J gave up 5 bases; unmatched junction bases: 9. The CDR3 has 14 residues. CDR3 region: CSAPPAGAGDTQYF. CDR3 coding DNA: TGCAGTGCTCCGCCAGCGGGAGCGGGAGATACGCAGTATTTT.

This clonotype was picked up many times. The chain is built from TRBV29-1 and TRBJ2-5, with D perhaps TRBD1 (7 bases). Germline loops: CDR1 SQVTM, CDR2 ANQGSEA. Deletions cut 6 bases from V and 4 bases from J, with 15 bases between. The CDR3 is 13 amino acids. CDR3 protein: CSVDPGGGETQYF. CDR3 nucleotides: TGCAGCGTCGACCCAGGGGGAGGAGAGACCCAGTACTTC. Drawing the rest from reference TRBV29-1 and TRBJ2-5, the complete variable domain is SAVISQKPSRDICQRGTSLTIQCQVDSQVTMMFWYRQQPGQSLTLIATANQGSEATYESGFVIDKFPISRPNLTFSTLTVSNMSPEDSSIYLCSVDPGGGETQYFGPGTRLLVL.